The clone carrying this TCR beta chain has more than one count but fewer than ten. The data were obtained in a study of T-cell memory formation after mild COVID-19. Germline V CDR1 and CDR2: SGHRS, YFSETQ. Trimming stripped 4 bases from V and 0 bases from J, with 13 bases between. The CDR3 extends over 16 amino acids. Constant-segment primers and 5'RACE yielded cDNA libraries for TCR alpha and TCR beta, each carrying sample barcodes and UMIs. MiXCR, run by TCRdb on the 5' RACE reads, gives a single entry per CDR3 protein. Here the sample spans a few hundred thousand distinct CDR3 sequences, roughly 20% being singletons.

The TCR was taken from an adult woman who had mild COVID-19 (a few samples of this study predate the infection). Cell type and time point are not known. The chain carries TRBV5-1 and TRBJ2-2; possible D gene TRBD1, 6 bases. The sample was PBMCs or a T cell subset sorted from them (not recorded which). DNA for the CDR3: TGCGCCAGCAGCCCCACAGGGCGCCCGAACACCGGGGAGCTGTTTTTT. This sequence encodes CASSPTGRPNTGELFF.